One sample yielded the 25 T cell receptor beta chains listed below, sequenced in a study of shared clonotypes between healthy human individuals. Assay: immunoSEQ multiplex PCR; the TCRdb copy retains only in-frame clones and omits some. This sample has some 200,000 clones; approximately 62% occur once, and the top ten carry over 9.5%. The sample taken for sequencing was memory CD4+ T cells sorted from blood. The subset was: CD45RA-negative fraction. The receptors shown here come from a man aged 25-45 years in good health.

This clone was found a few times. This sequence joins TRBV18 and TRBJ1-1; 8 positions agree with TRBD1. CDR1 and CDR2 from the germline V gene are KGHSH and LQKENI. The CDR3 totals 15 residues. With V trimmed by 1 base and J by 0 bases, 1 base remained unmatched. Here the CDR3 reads CASSPQTGVNTEAFF. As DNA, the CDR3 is TGTGCCAGCTCACCACAGACAGGGGTGAACACTGAAGCTTTCTTT.

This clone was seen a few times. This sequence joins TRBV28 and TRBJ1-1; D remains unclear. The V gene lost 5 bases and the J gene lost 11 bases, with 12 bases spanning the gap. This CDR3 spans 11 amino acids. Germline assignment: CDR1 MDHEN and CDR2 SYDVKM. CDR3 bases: TGTGCCAGCAGTCGCCGAGTCAAGGCTTTCTTT. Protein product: CASSRRVKAFF. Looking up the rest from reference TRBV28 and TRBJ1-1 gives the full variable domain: DVKVTQSSRYLVKRTGEKVFLECVQDMDHENMFWYRQDPGLGLRLIYFSYDVKMKEKGDIPEGYSVSREKKERFSLILESASTNQTSMYLCASSRRVKAFFGQGTRLTVV.

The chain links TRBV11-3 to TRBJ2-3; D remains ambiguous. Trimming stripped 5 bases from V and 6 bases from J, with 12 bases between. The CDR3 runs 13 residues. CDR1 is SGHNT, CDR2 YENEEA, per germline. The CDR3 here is CASSPSFYDTQYF. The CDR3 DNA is TGTGCCAGCAGCCCATCCTTTTATGATACGCAGTATTTT.

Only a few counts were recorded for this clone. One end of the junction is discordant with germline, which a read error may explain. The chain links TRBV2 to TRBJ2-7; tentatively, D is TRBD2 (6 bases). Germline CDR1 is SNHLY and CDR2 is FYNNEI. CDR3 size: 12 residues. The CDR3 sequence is CASSEALTGAHF. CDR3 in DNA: TGTGCCAGCAGTGAAGCGCTCACGGGAGCTCACTTC.

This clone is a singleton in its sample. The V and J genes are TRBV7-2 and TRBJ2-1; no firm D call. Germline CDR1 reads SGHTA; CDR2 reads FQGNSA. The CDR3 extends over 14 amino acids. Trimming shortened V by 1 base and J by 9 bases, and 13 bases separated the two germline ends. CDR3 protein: CASSLVNGRSEQFF. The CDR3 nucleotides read TGTGCCAGCAGCTTAGTGAACGGCAGGAGTGAGCAGTTCTTC.

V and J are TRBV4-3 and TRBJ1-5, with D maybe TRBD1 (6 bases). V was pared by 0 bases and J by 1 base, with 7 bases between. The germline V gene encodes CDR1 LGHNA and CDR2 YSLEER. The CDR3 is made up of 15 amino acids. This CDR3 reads CASSQDRGSNQPQHF. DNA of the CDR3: TGCGCCAGCAGCCAAGACAGGGGAAGCAATCAGCCCCAGCATTTT.

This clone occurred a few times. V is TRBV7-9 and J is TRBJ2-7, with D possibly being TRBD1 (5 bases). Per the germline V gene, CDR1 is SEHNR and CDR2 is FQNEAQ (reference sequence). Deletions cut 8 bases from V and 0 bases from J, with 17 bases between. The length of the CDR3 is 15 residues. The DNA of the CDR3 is TGTGCCAGCCAGACGTGGACATCGAGCTCCTACGAGCAGTACTTC. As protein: CASQTWTSSSYEQYF.

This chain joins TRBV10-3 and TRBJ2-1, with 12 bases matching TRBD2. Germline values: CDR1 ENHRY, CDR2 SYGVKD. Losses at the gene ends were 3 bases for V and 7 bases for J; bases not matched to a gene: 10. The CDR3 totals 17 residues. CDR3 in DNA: TGTGCCATCAGTGACCCTTCTCTAGCGGGAGGGAGAAATGAGCAGTTCTTC. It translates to CAISDPSLAGGRNEQFF.

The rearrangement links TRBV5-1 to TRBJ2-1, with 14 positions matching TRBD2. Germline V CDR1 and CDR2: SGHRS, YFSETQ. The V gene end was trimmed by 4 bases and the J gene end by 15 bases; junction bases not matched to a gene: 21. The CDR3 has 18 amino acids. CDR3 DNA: TGCGCCAGCAGCAAGAGCCAAGAGACTAGCGGGAGGGCCCTGTCTCTGTTCTTC. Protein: CASSKSQETSGRALSLFF.

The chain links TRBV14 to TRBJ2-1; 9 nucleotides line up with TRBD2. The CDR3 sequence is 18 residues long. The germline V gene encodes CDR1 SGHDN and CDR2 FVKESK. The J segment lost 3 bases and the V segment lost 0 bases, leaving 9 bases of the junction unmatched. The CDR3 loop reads CASSQDLGLAGYYNEQFF. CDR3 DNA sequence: TGTGCCAGCAGCCAAGATCTTGGGCTAGCGGGATACTACAATGAGCAGTTCTTC. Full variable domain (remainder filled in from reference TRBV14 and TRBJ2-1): EAGVTQFPSHSVIEKGQTVTLRCDPISGHDNLYWYRRVMGKEIKFLLHFVKESKQDESGMPNNRFLAERTGGTYSTLKVQPAELEDSGVYFCASSQDLGLAGYYNEQFFGPGTRLTVL.

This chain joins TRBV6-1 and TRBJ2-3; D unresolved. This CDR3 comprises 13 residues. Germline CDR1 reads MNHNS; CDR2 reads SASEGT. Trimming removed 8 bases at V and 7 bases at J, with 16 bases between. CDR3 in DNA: TGTGCCAGCGAGCAGCAGAAATGGAATACGCAGTATTTT. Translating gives CASEQQKWNTQYF.

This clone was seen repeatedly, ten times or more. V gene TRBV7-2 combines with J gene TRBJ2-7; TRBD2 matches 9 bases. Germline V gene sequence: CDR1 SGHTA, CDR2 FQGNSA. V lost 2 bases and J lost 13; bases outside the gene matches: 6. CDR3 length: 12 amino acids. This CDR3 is CASSLIAGVRYF. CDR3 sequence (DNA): TGTGCCAGCAGCTTAATAGCGGGAGTCCGTTACTTC.

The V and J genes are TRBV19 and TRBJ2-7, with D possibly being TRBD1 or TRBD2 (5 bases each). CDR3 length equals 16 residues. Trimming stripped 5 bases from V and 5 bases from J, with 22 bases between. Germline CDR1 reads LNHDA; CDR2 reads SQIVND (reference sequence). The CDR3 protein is CASSVTPGRLRDEQYF. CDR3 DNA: TGTGCCAGTAGTGTGACCCCGGGACGGCTTCGGGACGAGCAGTACTTC.

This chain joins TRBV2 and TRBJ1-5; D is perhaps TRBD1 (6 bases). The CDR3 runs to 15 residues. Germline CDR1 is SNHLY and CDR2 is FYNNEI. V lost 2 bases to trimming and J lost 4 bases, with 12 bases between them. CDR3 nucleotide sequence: TGTGCCAGCAGTGAAAGGGGAGGGGGTAATCAGCCCCAGCATTTT. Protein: CASSERGGGNQPQHF. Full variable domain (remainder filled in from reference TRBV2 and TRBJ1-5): EPEVTQTPSHQVTQMGQEVILRCVPISNHLYFYWYRQILGQKVEFLVSFYNNEISEKSEIFDDQFSVERPDGSNFTLKIRSTKLEDSAMYFCASSERGGGNQPQHFGDGTRLSIL.

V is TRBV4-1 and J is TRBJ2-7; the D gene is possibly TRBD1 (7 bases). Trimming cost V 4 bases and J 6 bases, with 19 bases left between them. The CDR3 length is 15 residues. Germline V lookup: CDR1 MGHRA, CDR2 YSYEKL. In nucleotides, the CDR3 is TGCGCCAGCAGCCCCCAGACAGGGACTCCTACCGAGCAGTACTTC. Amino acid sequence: CASSPQTGTPTEQYF.

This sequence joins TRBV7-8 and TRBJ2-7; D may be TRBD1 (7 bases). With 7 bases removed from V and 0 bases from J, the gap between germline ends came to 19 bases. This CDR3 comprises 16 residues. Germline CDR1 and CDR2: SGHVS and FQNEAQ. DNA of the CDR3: TGTGCCAGCACTCCTCAGGGGGGAGCGGTCTCCTACGAGCAGTACTTC. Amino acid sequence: CASTPQGGAVSYEQYF.

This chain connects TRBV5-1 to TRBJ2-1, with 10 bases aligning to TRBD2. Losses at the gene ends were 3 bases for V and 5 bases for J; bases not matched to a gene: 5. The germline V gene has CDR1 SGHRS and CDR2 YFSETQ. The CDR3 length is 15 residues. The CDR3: CASSSLGLADNEQFF. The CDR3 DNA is TGCGCCAGCAGCTCGTTAGGACTAGCGGACAATGAGCAGTTCTTC.

The CDR3 DNA follows: TGTGCCACCAGCAGCGGACAGGGACAAGAGACCCAGTACTTC. It translates to CATSSGQGQETQYF. The gene calls are TRBV15 and TRBJ2-5; TRBD1 matches at 8 bases. The length of the CDR3 is 14 residues. Unmatched junction bases numbered 2, after V lost 3 bases and J lost 2 bases. Germline CDR1 is LNHNV and CDR2 is YYDKDF (reference sequence).

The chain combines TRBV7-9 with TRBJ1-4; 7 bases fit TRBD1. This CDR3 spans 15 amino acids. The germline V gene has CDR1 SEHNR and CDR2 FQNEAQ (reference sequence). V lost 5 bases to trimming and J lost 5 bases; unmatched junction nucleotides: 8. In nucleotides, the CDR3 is TGTGCCAGCAGCACCCAGGGGGGGGAAAATGAAAAACTGTTTTTT. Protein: CASSTQGGENEKLFF. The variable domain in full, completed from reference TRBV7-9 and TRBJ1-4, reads DTGVSQNPRHKITKRGQNVTFRCDPISEHNRLYWYRQTLGQGPEFLTYFQNEAQLEKSRLLSDRFSAERPKGSFSTLEIQRTEQGDSAMYLCASSTQGGENEKLFFGSGTQLSVL.

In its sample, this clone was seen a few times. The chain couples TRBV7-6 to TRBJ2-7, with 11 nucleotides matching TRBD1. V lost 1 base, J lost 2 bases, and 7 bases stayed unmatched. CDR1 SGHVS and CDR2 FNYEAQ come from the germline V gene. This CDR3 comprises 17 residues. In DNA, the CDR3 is TGTGCCAGCAGCTTAGGGACAGGGGGCGGACTAGCCTACGAGCAGTACTTC. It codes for CASSLGTGGGLAYEQYF.

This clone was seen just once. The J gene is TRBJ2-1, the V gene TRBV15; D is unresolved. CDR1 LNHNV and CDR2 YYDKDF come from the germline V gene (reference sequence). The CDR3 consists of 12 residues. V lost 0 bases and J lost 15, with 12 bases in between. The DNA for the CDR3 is TGTGCCACCAGCAGAGAGACGTCGTTTCTGTTCTTC. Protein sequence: CATSRETSFLFF.

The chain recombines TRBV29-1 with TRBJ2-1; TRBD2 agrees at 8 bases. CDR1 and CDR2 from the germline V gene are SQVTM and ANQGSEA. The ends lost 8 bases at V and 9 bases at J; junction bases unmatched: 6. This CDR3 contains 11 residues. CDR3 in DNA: TGCAGCTCTAGCGGGCTGGGTGAGCAGTTCTTC. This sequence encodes CSSSGLGEQFF.

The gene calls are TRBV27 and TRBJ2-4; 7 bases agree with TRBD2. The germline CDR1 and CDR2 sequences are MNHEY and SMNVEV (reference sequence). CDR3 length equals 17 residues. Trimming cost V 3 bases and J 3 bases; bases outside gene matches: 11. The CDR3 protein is CASSFQGGGSGKNIQYF. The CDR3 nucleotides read TGTGCCAGCAGTTTTCAGGGAGGCGGGAGTGGCAAAAACATTCAGTACTTC.

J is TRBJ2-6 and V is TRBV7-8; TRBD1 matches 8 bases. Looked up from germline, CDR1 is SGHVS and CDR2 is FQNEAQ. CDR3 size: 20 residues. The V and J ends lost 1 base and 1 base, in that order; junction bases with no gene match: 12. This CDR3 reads CASSLESQGASYSGANVLTF. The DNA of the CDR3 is TGTGCCAGCAGCTTAGAATCCCAGGGGGCATCATATTCTGGGGCCAACGTCCTGACTTTC.

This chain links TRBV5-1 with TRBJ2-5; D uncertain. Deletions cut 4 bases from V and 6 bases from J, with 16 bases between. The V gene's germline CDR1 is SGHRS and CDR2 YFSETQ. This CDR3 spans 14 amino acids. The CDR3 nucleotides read TGCGCCAGCAGCCCAAGCACAAAGCCCAAGACCCAGTACTTC. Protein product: CASSPSTKPKTQYF.